The source of this T cell receptor beta chain is a study of shared clonotypes between healthy human individuals. General study findings and limits: Despite large depth, sorted-subset datasets appeared incompletely sequenced.

Only in-frame clones appear in the TCRdb table, and some are missing; sequencing was by immunoSEQ multiplex PCR. The sample has about 1 million clones; about 77% are singletons. Remarks on this clone: Its target is unknown.

CDR1 and CDR2 (germline): LNHDA, SQIVND (reference sequence). With 5 bases removed from V and 4 bases from J, the gap between germline ends came to 6 bases. CDR3 length equals 12 residues. V is TRBV19 and J is TRBJ2-1; D gene unclear. Input material: memory CD4+ T cells sorted from blood. The subset here: CD45RA-negative fraction. This clonotype was sampled from a man between 18 and 29 years old in good health. The CDR3 sequence is CASSSWYNEQFF. DNA of the CDR3: TGTGCCAGTAGTTCTTGGTACAATGAGCAGTTCTTC.